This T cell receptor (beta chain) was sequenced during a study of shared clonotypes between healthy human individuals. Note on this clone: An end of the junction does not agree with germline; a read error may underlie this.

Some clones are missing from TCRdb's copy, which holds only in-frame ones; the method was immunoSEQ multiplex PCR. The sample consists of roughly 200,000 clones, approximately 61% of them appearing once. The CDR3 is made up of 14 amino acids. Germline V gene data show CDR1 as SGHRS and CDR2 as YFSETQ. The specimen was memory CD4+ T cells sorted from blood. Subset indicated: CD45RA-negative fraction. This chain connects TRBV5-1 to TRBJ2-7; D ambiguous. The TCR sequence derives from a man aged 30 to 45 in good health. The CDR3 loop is CASSLAGRQLSPFF. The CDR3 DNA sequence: TGCGCCAGCAGCTTGGCCGGCCGCCAATTATCGCCGTTCTTC.